A selection of T cell receptor beta chains follows, all from one sample in a study of cytotoxic CD8 clonotypes in ibrutinib-treated CLL. Libraries were prepared by immunoSEQ multiplex PCR; TCRdb keeps only in-frame clonotypes and omits some of them. Of 40,000 or so clones listed, about three quarters are singletons. Sequenced here: PBMCs, sampled at disease progression, from a patient treated with ibrutinib. These receptors were taken from a human donor with chronic lymphocytic leukemia. Each CDR3 is given with its conserved first and last residue. D genes are given only for firm matches. Rows may omit the clone size; those that give it use once, few, many or a size class.

size | J | V | D | CDR3 | DNA
- | TRBJ2-1 | TRBV19 | - | CASSMGYNEQFF | TGTGCCAGTAGTATGGGTTACAATGAGCAGTTCTTC
- | TRBJ2-1 | TRBV2 | - | CASSETDEQFF | TGTGCCAGCAGTGAAACAGATGAGCAGTTCTTC
- | TRBJ2-7 | TRBV9 | - | CASSVGAEGGYEQYF | TGTGCCAGCAGCGTAGGGGCGGAGGGGGGCTACGAGCAGTACTTC
- | TRBJ1-2 | TRBV19 | - | CASCALGQGFYGYTF | TGTGCCAGCTGCGCTTTGGGGCAGGGGTTTTATGGCTACACCTTC
- | TRBJ2-3 | TRBV10-3 | - | CAISQNPAGTDTQYF | TGTGCCATCAGCCAAAACCCCGCGGGGACAGATACGCAGTATTTT
once | TRBJ2-7 | TRBV9 | - | CASSISSSYEQYF | TGTGCCAGCAGCATCAGCAGCTCCTACGAGCAGTACTTC
- | TRBJ2-3 | TRBV4-1 | TRBD1 | CASTGTGTAFADTQYF | TGCGCCAGTACTGGAACCGGGACAGCCTTTGCAGATACGCAGTATTTT
- | TRBJ1-2 | TRBV7-8 | - | CASSPQGSRSGGYTF | TGTGCCAGCAGCCCACAAGGGTCTCGCTCTGGTGGCTACACCTTC
- | TRBJ2-7 | TRBV5-1 | TRBD1 | CASSLLPGTGIFYEQYF | TGCGCCAGCAGCCTCCTCCCCGGGACAGGGATTTTTTACGAGCAGTACTTC
- | TRBJ1-2 | TRBV10-3 | - | CAISEPDGAYGYTF | TGTGCCATCAGTGAGCCGGACGGTGCCTATGGCTACACCTTC
- | TRBJ1-5 | TRBV19 | - | CASRDRHSNQPQHF | TGTGCCAGTAGGGACAGACATAGCAATCAGCCCCAGCATTTT
- | TRBJ2-3 | TRBV9 | TRBD2 | CASSALTSGYTDTQYF | TGTGCCAGCAGCGCCTTGACTAGCGGATACACAGATACGCAGTATTTT
once | TRBJ2-5 | TRBV5-1 | TRBD1 | CASSLGGQGSETQYF | TGCGCCAGCAGCTTGGGGGGACAGGGTTCGGAGACCCAGTACTTC
- | TRBJ1-4 | TRBV5-1 | TRBD1 | CASSLGGQGNEKLFF | TGCGCCAGCAGCTTGGGAGGACAGGGGAATGAAAAACTGTTTTTT
- | TRBJ1-2 | TRBV6-5 | - | CASSSRGVDGYTF | TGTGCCAGCAGCTCGAGGGGGGTTGATGGCTACACCTTC
- | TRBJ1-5 | TRBV2 | - | CASSGQAPNQPQHF | TGTGCCAGCAGTGGACAGGCGCCGAATCAGCCCCAGCATTTT
- | TRBJ2-7 | TRBV28 | TRBD2 | CASRRTSGSYEQYF | TGTGCCAGCAGGCGGACTAGCGGTTCCTACGAGCAGTACTTC
few | TRBJ1-5 | TRBV28 | - | CASSWSNQPQHF | TGTGCCAGCAGTTGGAGCAATCAGCCCCAGCATTTT
- | TRBJ2-7 | TRBV6-5 | - | CASRPTGYSYEQYF | TGTGCCAGCAGACCTACCGGGTACTCCTACGAGCAGTACTTC
- | TRBJ2-1 | TRBV28 | - | CASSRETVSYNEQFF | TGTGCCAGCAGTCGCGAGACAGTTTCCTACAATGAGCAGTTCTTC
- | TRBJ1-5 | TRBV7-9 | - | CASSSTSEQGQPQHF | TGTGCCAGCAGCTCAACTTCGGAGCAGGGTCAGCCCCAGCATTTT
- | TRBJ1-2 | TRBV28 | - | CASQEGRYYGYTF | TGTGCCAGCCAAGAGGGACGCTACTATGGCTACACCTTC
- | TRBJ2-5 | TRBV28 | - | CASDGEETQYF | TGTGCCAGCGACGGGGAAGAGACCCAGTACTTC
few | TRBJ1-6 | TRBV4-1 | TRBD1 | CASAREGAKYNSPLHF | TGCGCCAGCGCTCGGGAGGGGGCAAAGTATAATTCACCCCTCCACTTT
few | TRBJ1-6 | TRBV5-6 | - | CASSPMDSHNSPLHF | TGTGCCAGCAGCCCGATGGACAGCCATAATTCACCCCTCCACTTT
- | TRBJ2-1 | TRBV27 | - | CASSLPRVRLNEQFF | TGTGCCAGCAGTTTACCCAGGGTCCGTCTCAATGAGCAGTTCTTC
- | TRBJ2-5 | TRBV4-2 | - | CASSQEINHPNQYF | TGTGCCAGCAGCCAAGAAATAAACCATCCCAACCAGTACTTC
- | TRBJ2-1 | TRBV19 | - | CASSIQGQGGSNEQFF | TGTGCCAGTAGTATTCAAGGTCAGGGTGGGAGCAATGAGCAGTTCTTC
once | TRBJ2-1 | TRBV2 | TRBD2 | CASSDVAGISSEQFF | TGTGCCAGCAGTGACGTAGCGGGAATTTCAAGTGAGCAGTTCTTC
- | TRBJ2-2 | TRBV6-6 | - | CASSYSDSTGELFF | TGTGCCAGCAGTTACTCTGACAGCACCGGGGAGCTGTTTTTT
few | TRBJ1-1 | TRBV5-1 | - | CASSLDPAGLNTEAFF | TGCGCCAGCAGCTTGGATCCAGCAGGGCTGAACACTGAAGCTTTCTTT
- | TRBJ1-3 | TRBV7-8 | - | CASSLRPGSGNTIYF | TGTGCCAGCAGCTTACGTCCAGGTTCTGGAAACACCATATATTTT
few | TRBJ2-1 | TRBV11-2 | - | CASSFGYEQFF | TGTGCCAGCAGCTTTGGTTATGAGCAGTTCTTC
once | TRBJ2-1 | TRBV28 | TRBD2 | CASGARPRRESYEQFF | TGTGCCAGCGGAGCGCGCCCCAGGCGGGAGTCCTATGAGCAGTTCTTC
few | TRBJ1-5 | TRBV6-1 | - | CASSESPVSRAQHF | TGTGCCAGCAGTGAATCCCCAGTGTCCAGGGCCCAGCATTTT
few | TRBJ2-6 | TRBV28 | - | CAARGSGANVLTF | TGTGCCGCGAGGGGATCTGGGGCCAACGTCCTGACTTTC
- | TRBJ2-6 | TRBV5-1 | - | CASSLENTGANVLTF | TGCGCCAGCAGCTTGGAGAATACCGGGGCCAACGTCCTGACTTTC